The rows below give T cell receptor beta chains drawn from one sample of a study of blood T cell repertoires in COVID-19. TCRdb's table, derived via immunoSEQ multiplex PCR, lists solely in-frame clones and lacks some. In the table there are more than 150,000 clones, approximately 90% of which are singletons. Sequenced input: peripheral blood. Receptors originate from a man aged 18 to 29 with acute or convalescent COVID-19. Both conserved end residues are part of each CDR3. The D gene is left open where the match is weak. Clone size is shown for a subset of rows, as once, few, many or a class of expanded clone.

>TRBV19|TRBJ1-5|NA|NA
CASSIQGPNQPQHF
TGTGCCAGTAGTATACAGGGCCCCAATCAGCCCCAGCATTTT
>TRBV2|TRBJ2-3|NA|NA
CASRSENTDTQYF
TGTGCCAGCAGGTCCGAGAACACAGATACGCAGTATTTT
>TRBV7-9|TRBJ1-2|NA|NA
CASSRGMESQGNYGYTF
TGTGCCAGCAGCCGGGGCATGGAGTCACAGGGAAACTATGGCTACACCTTC
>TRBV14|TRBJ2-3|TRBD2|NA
CASSPGGSDTQYF
TGTGCCAGCAGCCCGGGGGGATCAGATACGCAGTATTTT
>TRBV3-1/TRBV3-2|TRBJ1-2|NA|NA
CASSQGTKRRNYGYTF
TGTGCCAGCAGCCAAGGCACAAAACGGCGGAACTATGGCTACACCTTC
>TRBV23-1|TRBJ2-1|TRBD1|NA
CASSQSGQYNEQFF
TGCGCCAGCAGTCAATCGGGACAGTACAATGAGCAGTTCTTC
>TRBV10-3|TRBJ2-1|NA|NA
CATQKQGYEQFF
TGTGCCACCCAAAAACAGGGCTATGAGCAGTTCTTC
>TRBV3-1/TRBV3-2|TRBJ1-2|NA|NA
CASSQETYGYTF
TGTGCCAGCAGCCAGGAGACCTATGGCTACACCTTC
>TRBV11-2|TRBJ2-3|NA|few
CASSLGVGGSTDTQYF
TGTGCCAGCAGTTTAGGGGTCGGGGGAAGCACAGATACGCAGTATTTT
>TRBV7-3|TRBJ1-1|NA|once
CASSLTIRTEAFF
TGTGCCAGCAGCTTAACAATACGGACTGAAGCTTTCTTT
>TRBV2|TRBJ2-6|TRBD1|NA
CASRLGTGVLSSGANVLTF
TGTGCCAGCAGGCTCGGGACAGGGGTTCTATCCTCTGGGGCCAACGTCCTGACTTTC
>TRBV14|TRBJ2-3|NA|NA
CASSRARDFGDTQYF
TGTGCCAGCAGCCGAGCCCGGGACTTCGGAGATACGCAGTATTTT
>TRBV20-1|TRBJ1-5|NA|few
CSASSQGGIRQPQHF
TGCAGTGCTAGTTCCCAGGGAGGGATTCGTCAGCCCCAGCATTTT
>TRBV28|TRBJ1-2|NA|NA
CASSPVSYGYTF
TGTGCCAGCAGTCCTGTCTCCTATGGCTACACCTTC
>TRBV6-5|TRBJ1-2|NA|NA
CASTQGNYGYTF
TGTGCCAGCACACAGGGAAACTATGGCTACACCTTC
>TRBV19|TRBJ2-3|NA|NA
CASSIPRGEDTQYF
TGTGCCAGTAGTATACCCAGGGGTGAGGATACGCAGTATTTT
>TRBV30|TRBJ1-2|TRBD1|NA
CAWSHRDRETRGYTF
TGTGCCTGGAGTCACCGGGACAGGGAGACCAGGGGCTACACCTTC
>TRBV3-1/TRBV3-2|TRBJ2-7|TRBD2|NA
CASSQDLGSGETYEQYF
TGTGCCAGCAGCCAAGATCTTGGTAGCGGGGAAACCTACGAGCAGTACTTC
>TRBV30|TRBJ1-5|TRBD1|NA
CAWRIKGAQPQHF
TGTGCCTGGAGGATCAAGGGGGCTCAGCCCCAGCATTTT
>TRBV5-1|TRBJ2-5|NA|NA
CASSLTGMGETQYF
TGCGCCAGCAGCTTGACAGGGATGGGCGAGACCCAGTACTTC
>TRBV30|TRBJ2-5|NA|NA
CAWSGGGNQETQYF
TGTGCCTGGAGTGGTGGGGGGAACCAAGAGACCCAGTACTTC
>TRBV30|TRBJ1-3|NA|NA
CAWSVLGSGNTIYF
TGTGCCTGGAGTGTACTAGGATCTGGAAACACCATATATTTT
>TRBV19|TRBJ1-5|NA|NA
CASSIVGRGTSNQPQHF
TGTGCCAGTAGTATTGTCGGCAGGGGAACGAGCAATCAGCCCCAGCATTTT
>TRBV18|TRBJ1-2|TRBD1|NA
CASSPVQGARDGYTF
TGTGCCAGCTCACCGGTACAGGGGGCGCGGGATGGCTACACCTTC
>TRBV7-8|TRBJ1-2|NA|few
CASSYVGANYGYTF
TGTGCCAGCAGCTATGTTGGAGCCAACTATGGCTACACCTTC
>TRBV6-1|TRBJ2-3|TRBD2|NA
CASSGIGLAGGPADTQYF
TGTGCCAGCAGTGGGATAGGACTAGCGGGGGGGCCGGCAGATACGCAGTATTTT
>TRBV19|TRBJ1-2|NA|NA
CASSIAGESYGYTF
TGTGCCAGTAGTATAGCTGGGGAGAGCTATGGCTACACCTTC
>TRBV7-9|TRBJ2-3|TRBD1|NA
CASSRQGGLRDTQYF
TGTGCCAGCAGTCGACAGGGTGGGTTGAGAGATACGCAGTATTTT
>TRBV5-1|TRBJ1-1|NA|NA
CASTGTPTQNTEAFF
TGCGCCAGCACCGGGACACCAACCCAGAACACTGAAGCTTTCTTT